The rows below give T cell receptor beta chains drawn from one sample of a study of CD8 T cells in Susac syndrome. TCRdb recomputed calls from the immunoSEQ multiplex PCR reads with MiXCR, one row per CDR3 protein. The table lists 200,000 to 250,000 distinct CDR3 sequences, about 96% of them singletons, with 0.085% to 0.1% in the top ten. Source material: CD4+ T cells from PBMCs. The source is a human donor with multiple sclerosis. The CDR3 runs from the conserved cysteine through the conserved F or W. The D gene is left open where the match is weak. Rows give clone size only sometimes, using once, few, many, or a class for an expanded clone.

TRBJ1-1,.,.,TRBV20-1,CSALAEAFF,TGCAGTGCATTAGCTGAAGCTTTCTTT
TRBJ2-3,.,.,TRBV10-3,CAISDGLFSGGTDTQYF,TGTGCCATCAGTGACGGACTTTTTAGCGGAGGCACAGATACGCAGTATTTT
TRBJ1-1,.,.,TRBV12-3/TRBV12-4,CASSPSGNTEAFF,TGTGCCAGCAGTCCCAGCGGGAACACTGAAGCTTTCTTT
TRBJ2-1,TRBD2,.,TRBV30,CAWSSPWRADRSGRAYEQFF,TGTGCCTGGAGCTCACCCTGGAGGGCTGATCGTAGCGGGAGGGCCTATGAGCAGTTCTTC
TRBJ2-7,TRBD1,.,TRBV30,CAWSFGQGHEQYF,TGTGCCTGGAGTTTCGGACAGGGCCACGAGCAGTACTTC
TRBJ2-3,.,.,TRBV12-3/TRBV12-4,CATQASGDTQYF,TGTGCCACCCAGGCGAGCGGTGATACGCAGTATTTT
TRBJ2-5,.,.,TRBV14,CASSPTWKTFGETQYF,TGTGCCAGCAGCCCCACATGGAAGACGTTTGGGGAGACCCAGTACTTC
TRBJ2-1,TRBD2,once,TRBV3-1,CASSHSPLAGGPGYNEQFF,TGTGCCAGCAGCCACTCCCCCCTAGCGGGGGGGCCGGGCTACAATGAGCAGTTCTTC
TRBJ2-7,.,.,TRBV20-1,CSARDRDWQYF,TGCAGTGCTAGAGACCGGGACTGGCAGTACTTC
TRBJ1-4,TRBD1,.,TRBV18,CASSQWTGVDEKLFF,TGTGCCAGCTCCCAATGGACAGGGGTCGATGAAAAACTGTTTTTT
TRBJ2-1,TRBD1,.,TRBV29-1,CSVRGQGLINEQFF,TGCAGCGTGAGGGGACAGGGGCTAATCAATGAGCAGTTCTTC
TRBJ2-1,.,.,TRBV7-9,CASSSIGGTYNEQFF,TGTGCCAGCAGCTCAATAGGAGGAACCTACAATGAGCAGTTCTTC
TRBJ2-1,.,.,TRBV28,CASSESEQFF,TGTGCCAGCAGTGAGAGTGAGCAGTTCTTC
TRBJ2-1,.,.,TRBV7-9,CASSPSVNEQFF,TGTGCCAGCAGCCCTTCAGTGAATGAGCAGTTCTTC
TRBJ1-5,.,.,TRBV28,CASSPPGGNQPQHF,TGTGCCAGCAGTCCCCCCGGTGGCAATCAGCCCCAGCATTTT
TRBJ1-1,.,.,TRBV20-1,CSATEWQGTEAFF,TGCAGTGCTACCGAGTGGCAGGGGACTGAAGCTTTCTTT
TRBJ2-7,TRBD2,.,TRBV29-1,CSVEGAGPEQYF,TGCAGCGTTGAAGGAGCGGGACCCGAGCAGTACTTC
TRBJ1-2,.,once,TRBV7-3,CASSLTRDGNYGYTF,TGTGCCAGCAGCTTAACTCGGGACGGAAACTATGGCTACACCTTC
TRBJ1-2,.,.,TRBV12-3/TRBV12-4,CASSQLKYGYTF,TGTGCCAGCAGCCAACTCAAGTACGGCTACACCTTC
TRBJ2-4,.,.,TRBV3-1,CASSQDWGNIQYF,TGTGCCAGCAGCCAAGACTGGGGTAACATTCAGTACTTC
TRBJ2-7,.,.,TRBV12-3/TRBV12-4,CASSSRDLGQQYF,TGTGCCAGCAGTTCCCGGGACCTCGGGCAGCAGTACTTC
TRBJ2-7,TRBD1,.,TRBV29-1,CSVEGQGSEQYF,TGCAGCGTTGAAGGACAGGGTTCCGAGCAGTACTTC
TRBJ1-6,.,.,TRBV14,CASSPTRRAGMLHF,TGTGCCAGCAGCCCAACTCGCCGGGCGGGGATGCTCCACTTT
TRBJ2-3,.,.,TRBV10-3,CAISGSGLGQSSTDTQYF,TGTGCCATCAGTGGATCGGGTTTAGGACAGTCTAGCACAGATACGCAGTATTTT
TRBJ1-6,.,.,TRBV20-1,CSARDQAGSPLHF,TGCAGTGCTAGAGATCAGGCAGGTTCACCCCTCCACTTT
TRBJ2-7,.,.,TRBV30,CACLDSTHEQYF,TGTGCCTGTCTGGACAGTACCCACGAGCAGTACTTC
TRBJ1-3,.,.,TRBV25-1,CASGTGVGNTIYF,TGTGCCAGCGGAACGGGTGTTGGAAACACCATATATTTT
TRBJ1-2,TRBD1,.,TRBV4-1,CASSQVTGKVSNYGYTF,TGCGCCAGCAGCCAAGTGACAGGGAAAGTTTCAAACTATGGCTACACCTTC
TRBJ2-5,.,.,TRBV20-1,CSARTNAETQYF,TGCAGTGCTAGAACCAATGCGGAGACCCAGTACTTC
TRBJ2-3,.,.,TRBV29-1,CSVHGGKGPTDTQYF,TGCAGCGTCCACGGGGGTAAGGGGCCCACAGATACGCAGTATTTT
TRBJ2-3,.,.,TRBV3-1,CASSQGRGNTQYF,TGTGCCAGCAGCCAAGGGCGCGGGAATACGCAGTATTTT
TRBJ2-7,.,.,TRBV12-3/TRBV12-4,CASSPYDNSYEQYF,TGTGCCAGCAGTCCCTACGACAACTCCTACGAGCAGTACTTC
TRBJ2-2,TRBD1,.,TRBV7-2,CASSFGQGRAGELFF,TGTGCCAGCAGCTTCGGACAGGGAAGGGCCGGGGAGCTGTTTTTT
TRBJ1-1,TRBD1,.,TRBV9,CASSAMTGVPTEAFF,TGTGCCAGCAGCGCCATGACAGGGGTACCCACTGAAGCTTTCTTT
TRBJ1-5,.,.,TRBV30,CAWSRASNQPQHF,TGTGCCTGGAGCCGTGCCAGCAATCAGCCCCAGCATTTT
TRBJ1-1,.,.,TRBV3-1,CASSQVPGGTEAFF,TGTGCCAGCAGCCAAGTACCCGGGGGCACTGAAGCTTTCTTT
TRBJ2-2,.,.,TRBV30,CAWSVLPSGDTGELFF,TGTGCCTGGAGTGTACTCCCGAGCGGAGACACCGGGGAGCTGTTTTTT
TRBJ1-2,.,.,TRBV5-6,CASSFVDGYTF,TGTGCCAGCAGCTTTGTCGACGGCTACACCTTC
TRBJ2-7,.,.,TRBV3-1,CASSQSVYEQYF,TGTGCCAGCAGCCAATCGGTCTACGAGCAGTACTTC
TRBJ2-5,TRBD1,.,TRBV18,CASSPSIPGQGKKFGTQYF,TGTGCCAGCTCACCATCTATCCCGGGACAGGGGAAAAAGTTCGGGACCCAGTACTTC
TRBJ2-1,.,.,TRBV9,CASSVVDFEQFF,TGTGCCAGCAGCGTAGTAGATTTTGAGCAGTTCTTC
TRBJ1-1,.,.,TRBV6-5,CASGPHGQMNTEAFF,TGTGCCAGCGGCCCACATGGACAGATGAACACTGAAGCTTTCTTT
TRBJ2-3,.,once,TRBV2,CASSESRTPTDTQYF,TGTGCCAGCAGTGAGTCCCGCACACCCACAGATACGCAGTATTTT
TRBJ2-7,TRBD1,.,TRBV14,CASSHGTGQFMDEQYF,TGTGCCAGCAGCCACGGCACGGGACAGTTCATGGACGAGCAGTACTTC
TRBJ2-1,.,.,TRBV7-9,CASSPLSGQSSSYNEQFF,TGTGCCAGCAGCCCCCTTTCTGGACAGTCGAGCTCCTACAATGAGCAGTTCTTC